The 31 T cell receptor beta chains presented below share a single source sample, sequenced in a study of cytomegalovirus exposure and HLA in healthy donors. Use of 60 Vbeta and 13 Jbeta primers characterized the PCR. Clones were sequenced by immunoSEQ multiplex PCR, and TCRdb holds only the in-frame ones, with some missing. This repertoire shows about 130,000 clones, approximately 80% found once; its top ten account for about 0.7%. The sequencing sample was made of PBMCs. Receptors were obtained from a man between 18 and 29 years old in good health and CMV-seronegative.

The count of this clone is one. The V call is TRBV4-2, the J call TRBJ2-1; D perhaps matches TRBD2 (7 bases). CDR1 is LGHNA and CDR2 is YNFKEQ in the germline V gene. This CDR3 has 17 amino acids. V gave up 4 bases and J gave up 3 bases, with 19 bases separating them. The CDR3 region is CASSPKVGGPRYNEQFF. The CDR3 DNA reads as TGTGCCAGCAGCCCCAAGGTCGGGGGGCCTCGCTACAATGAGCAGTTCTTC.

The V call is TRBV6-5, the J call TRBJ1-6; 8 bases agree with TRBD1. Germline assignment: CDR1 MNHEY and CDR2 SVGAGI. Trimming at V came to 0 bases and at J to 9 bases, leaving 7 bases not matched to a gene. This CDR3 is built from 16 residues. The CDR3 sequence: CASSYSQGALSSPLHF. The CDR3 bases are TGTGCCAGCAGTTACTCGCAGGGGGCTCTTAGTTCACCCCTCCACTTT.

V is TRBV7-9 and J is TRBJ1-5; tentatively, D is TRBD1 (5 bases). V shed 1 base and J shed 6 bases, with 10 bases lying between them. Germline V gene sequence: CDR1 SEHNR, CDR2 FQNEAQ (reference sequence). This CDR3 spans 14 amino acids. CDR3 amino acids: CASSLGREAQPQHF. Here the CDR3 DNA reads TGTGCCAGCAGCTTAGGCAGGGAGGCTCAGCCCCAGCATTTT. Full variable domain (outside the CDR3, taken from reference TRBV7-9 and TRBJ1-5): DTGVSQNPRHKITKRGQNVTFRCDPISEHNRLYWYRQTLGQGPEFLTYFQNEAQLEKSRLLSDRFSAERPKGSFSTLEIQRTEQGDSAMYLCASSLGREAQPQHFGDGTRLSIL.

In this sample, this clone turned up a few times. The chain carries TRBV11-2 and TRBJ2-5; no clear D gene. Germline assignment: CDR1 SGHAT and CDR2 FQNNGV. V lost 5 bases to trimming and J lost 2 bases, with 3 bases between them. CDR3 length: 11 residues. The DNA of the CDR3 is TGTGCCAGCAGCCAACAAGAGACCCAGTACTTC. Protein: CASSQQETQYF. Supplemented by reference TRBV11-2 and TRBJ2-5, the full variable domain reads EAGVAQSPRYKIIEKRQSVAFWCNPISGHATLYWYQQILGQGPKLLIQFQNNGVVDDSQLPKDRFSAERLKGVDSTLKIQPAKLEDSAVYLCASSQQETQYFGPGTRLLVL.

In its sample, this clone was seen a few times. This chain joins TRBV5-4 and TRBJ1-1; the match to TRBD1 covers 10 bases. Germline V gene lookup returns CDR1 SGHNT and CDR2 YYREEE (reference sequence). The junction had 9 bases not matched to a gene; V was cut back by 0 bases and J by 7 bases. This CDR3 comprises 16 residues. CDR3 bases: TGTGCCAGCAGCTTGGGACAGGGGGCAGTTCGCGGTGAAGCTTTCTTT. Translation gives CASSLGQGAVRGEAFF.

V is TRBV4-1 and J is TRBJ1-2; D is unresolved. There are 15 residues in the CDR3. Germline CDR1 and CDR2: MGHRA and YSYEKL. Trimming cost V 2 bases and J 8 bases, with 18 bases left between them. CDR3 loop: CASSQIDSRPLGYTF. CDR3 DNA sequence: TGCGCCAGCAGCCAAATAGACTCGCGACCTCTCGGCTACACCTTC.

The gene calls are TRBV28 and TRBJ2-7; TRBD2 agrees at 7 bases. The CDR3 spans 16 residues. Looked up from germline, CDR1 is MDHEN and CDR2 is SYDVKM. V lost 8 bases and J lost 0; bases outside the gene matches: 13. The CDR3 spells CASHRGDGTSSYEQYF. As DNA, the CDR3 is TGTGCCAGCCACCGGGGGGACGGAACCAGCTCCTACGAGCAGTACTTC.

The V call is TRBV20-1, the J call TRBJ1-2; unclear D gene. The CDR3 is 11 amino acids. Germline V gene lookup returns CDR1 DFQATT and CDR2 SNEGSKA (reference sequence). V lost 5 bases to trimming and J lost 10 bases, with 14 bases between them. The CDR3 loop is CSAFLSPFYTF. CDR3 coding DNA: TGCAGTGCTTTCTTGAGTCCGTTCTACACCTTC.

CDR3 coding DNA: TGTGCCAGCAGCCAATCCGGGACAGGAGCCTCCTACGAGCAGTACTTC. Translated, it gives CASSQSGTGASYEQYF. V gene TRBV7-9 combines with J gene TRBJ2-7, with TRBD1 identical over 8 bases. This CDR3 has 16 amino acids. After removal of 5 bases from V and 0 bases from J, the junction contained 9 bases not matched to a gene. Per germline, CDR1 SEHNR and CDR2 FQNEAQ (reference sequence).

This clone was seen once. The CDR3 bases are TGCAGCGTTGACGACTTCATGAGTGGCGGCTACACCTTC. Translated: CSVDDFMSGGYTF. This rearrangement joins TRBV29-1 to TRBJ1-2; no clear D. The CDR3 is 13 residues long. The germline gives CDR1 SQVTM, CDR2 ANQGSEA. V was trimmed by 3 bases and J by 8 bases, leaving 16 bases between them.

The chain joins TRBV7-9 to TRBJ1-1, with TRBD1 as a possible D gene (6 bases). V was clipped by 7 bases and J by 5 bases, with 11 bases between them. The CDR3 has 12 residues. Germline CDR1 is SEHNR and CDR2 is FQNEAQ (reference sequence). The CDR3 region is CASTRDTTEAFF. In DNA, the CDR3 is TGTGCCAGCACCCGGGACACAACTGAAGCTTTCTTT.

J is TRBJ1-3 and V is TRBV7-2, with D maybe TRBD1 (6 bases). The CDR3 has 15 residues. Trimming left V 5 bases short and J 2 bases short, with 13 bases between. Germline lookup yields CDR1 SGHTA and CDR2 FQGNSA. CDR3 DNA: TGTGCCAGCAGCACTCTATGGGACACTGGAAACACCATATATTTT. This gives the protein CASSTLWDTGNTIYF.

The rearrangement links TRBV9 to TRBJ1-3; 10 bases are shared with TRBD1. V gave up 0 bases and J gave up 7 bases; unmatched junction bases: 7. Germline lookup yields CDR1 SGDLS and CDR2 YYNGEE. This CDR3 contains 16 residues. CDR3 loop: CASSVVGQGTTNTIYF. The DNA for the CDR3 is TGTGCCAGCAGCGTAGTGGGACAGGGGACAACCAACACCATATATTTT.

The CDR3 protein is CASRLREGDVNTEAFF. The DNA of the CDR3 is TGTGCCAGCAGATTGAGGGAGGGGGACGTCAACACTGAAGCTTTCTTT. The chain carries TRBV11-2 and TRBJ1-1; D is perhaps TRBD1 (6 bases). The V gene lost 6 bases and the J gene lost 2 bases, with 19 bases spanning the gap. Looked up from germline, CDR1 is SGHAT and CDR2 is FQNNGV. The CDR3 has 16 residues.

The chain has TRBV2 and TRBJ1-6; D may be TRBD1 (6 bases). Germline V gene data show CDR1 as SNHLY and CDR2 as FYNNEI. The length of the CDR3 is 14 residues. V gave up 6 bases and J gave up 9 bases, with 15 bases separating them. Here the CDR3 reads CASRDGGASSPLHF. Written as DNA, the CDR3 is TGTGCCAGCAGGGATGGGGGGGCGTCTTCACCCCTCCACTTT.

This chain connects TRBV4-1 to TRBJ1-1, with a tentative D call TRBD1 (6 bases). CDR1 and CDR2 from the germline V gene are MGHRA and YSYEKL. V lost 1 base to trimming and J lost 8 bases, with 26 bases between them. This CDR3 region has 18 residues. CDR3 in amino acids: CASSQVLRVPDSLHEAFF. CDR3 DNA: TGCGCCAGCAGCCAAGTACTTAGGGTCCCGGACAGTCTCCACGAAGCTTTCTTT.

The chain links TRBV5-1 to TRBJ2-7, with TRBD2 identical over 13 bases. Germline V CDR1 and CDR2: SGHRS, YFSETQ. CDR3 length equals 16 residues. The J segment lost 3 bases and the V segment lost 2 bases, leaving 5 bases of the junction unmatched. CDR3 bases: TGCGCCAGCAGCTTAGGACTAGCGGGGGACTACTACGAGCAGTACTTC. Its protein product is CASSLGLAGDYYEQYF.

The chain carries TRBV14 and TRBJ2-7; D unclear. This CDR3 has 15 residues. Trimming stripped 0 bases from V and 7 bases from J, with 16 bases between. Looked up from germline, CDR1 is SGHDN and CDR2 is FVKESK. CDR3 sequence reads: CASSQDRVRLGEQYF. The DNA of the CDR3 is TGTGCCAGCAGCCAAGATCGGGTTCGGTTGGGTGAGCAGTACTTC.

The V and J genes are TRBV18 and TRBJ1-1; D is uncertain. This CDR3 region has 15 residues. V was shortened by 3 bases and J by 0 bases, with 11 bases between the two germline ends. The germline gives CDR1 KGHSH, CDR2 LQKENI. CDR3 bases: TGTGCCAGCTCACCCCCCACGGGGATGAACACTGAAGCTTTCTTT. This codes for CASSPPTGMNTEAFF.

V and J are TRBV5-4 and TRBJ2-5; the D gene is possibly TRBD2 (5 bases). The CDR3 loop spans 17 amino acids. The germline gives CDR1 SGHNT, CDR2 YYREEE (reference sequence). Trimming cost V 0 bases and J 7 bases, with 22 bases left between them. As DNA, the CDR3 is TGTGCCAGCAGCTTGGCATTATCGGGGAAAGCAGAAGGGACCCAGTACTTC. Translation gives CASSLALSGKAEGTQYF.

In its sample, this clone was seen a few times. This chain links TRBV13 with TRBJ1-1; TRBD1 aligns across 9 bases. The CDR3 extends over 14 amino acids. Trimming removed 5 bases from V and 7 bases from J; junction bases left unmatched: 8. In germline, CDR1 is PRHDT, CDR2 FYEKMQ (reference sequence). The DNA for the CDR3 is TGTGCCAGCAGCCTCCCGCCGACAGGGGGTGAAGCTTTCTTT. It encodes CASSLPPTGGEAFF.

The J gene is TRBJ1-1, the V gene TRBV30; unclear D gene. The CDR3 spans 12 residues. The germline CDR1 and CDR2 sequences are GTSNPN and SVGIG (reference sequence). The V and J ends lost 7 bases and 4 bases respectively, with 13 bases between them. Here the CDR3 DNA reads TGTGCCTCATTGACTTCGGGCACTGAAGCTTTCTTT. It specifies CASLTSGTEAFF.

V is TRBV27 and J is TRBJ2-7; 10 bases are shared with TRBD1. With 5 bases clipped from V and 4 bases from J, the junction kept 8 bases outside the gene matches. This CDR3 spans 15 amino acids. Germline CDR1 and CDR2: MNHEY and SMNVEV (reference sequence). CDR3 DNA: TGTGCCAGCAGTCTCGACCCGGGACAGGGGTACGAGCAGTACTTC. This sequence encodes CASSLDPGQGYEQYF.

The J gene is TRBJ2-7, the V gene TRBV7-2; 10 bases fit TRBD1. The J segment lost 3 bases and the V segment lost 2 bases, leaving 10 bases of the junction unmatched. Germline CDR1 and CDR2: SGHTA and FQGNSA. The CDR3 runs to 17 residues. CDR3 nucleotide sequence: TGTGCCAGCAGCTTAACTGGGGACAGGGGCTTTAACTACGAGCAGTACTTC. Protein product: CASSLTGDRGFNYEQYF.

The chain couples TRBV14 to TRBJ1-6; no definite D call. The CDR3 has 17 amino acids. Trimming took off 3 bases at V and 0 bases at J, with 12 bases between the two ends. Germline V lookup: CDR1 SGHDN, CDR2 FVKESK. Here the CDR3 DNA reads TGTGCCAGCAGCCACAGAGGGCAGAGCTCCTATAATTCACCCCTCCACTTT. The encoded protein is CASSHRGQSSYNSPLHF.

This CDR3 is CASSSSASIRAFF. CDR3 in DNA: TGTGCCAGCAGTTCATCCGCGTCTATCAGGGCTTTCTTT. V and J are TRBV6-6 and TRBJ1-1; D remains ambiguous. In germline, CDR1 is MNHNY, CDR2 SVGAGI (reference sequence). CDR3 size: 13 residues. V gave up 4 bases and J gave up 11 bases, with 17 bases separating them.

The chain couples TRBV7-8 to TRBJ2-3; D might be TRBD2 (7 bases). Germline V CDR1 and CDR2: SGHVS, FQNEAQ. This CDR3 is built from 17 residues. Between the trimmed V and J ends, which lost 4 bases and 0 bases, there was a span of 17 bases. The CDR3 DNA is TGTGCCAGCAGCTGGGGGGGGACACAGTTTAGCACAGATACGCAGTATTTT. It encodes CASSWGGTQFSTDTQYF. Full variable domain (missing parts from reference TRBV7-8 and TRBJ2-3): GAGVSQSPRYKVAKRGQDVALRCDPISGHVSLFWYQQALGQGPEFLTYFQNEAQLDKSGLPSDRFFAERPEGSVSTLKIQRTQQEDSAVYLCASSWGGTQFSTDTQYFGPGTRLTVL.

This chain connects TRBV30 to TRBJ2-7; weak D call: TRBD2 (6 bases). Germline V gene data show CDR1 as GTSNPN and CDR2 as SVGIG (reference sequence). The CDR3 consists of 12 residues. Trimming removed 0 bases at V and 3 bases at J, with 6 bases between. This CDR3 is CAWSVGLYEQYF. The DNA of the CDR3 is TGTGCCTGGAGTGTGGGACTCTACGAGCAGTACTTC. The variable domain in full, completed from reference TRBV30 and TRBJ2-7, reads SQTIHQWPATLVQPVGSPLSLECTVEGTSNPNLYWYRQAAGRGLQLLFYSVGIGQISSEVPQNLSASRPQDRQFILSSKKLLLSDSGFYLCAWSVGLYEQYFGPGTRLTVT.

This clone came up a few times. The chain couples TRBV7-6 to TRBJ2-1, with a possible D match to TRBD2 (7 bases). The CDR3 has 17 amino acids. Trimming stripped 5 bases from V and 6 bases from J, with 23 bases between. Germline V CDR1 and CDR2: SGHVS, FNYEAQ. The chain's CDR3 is CASSPSVGRGPPNEQFF. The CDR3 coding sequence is TGTGCCAGCAGCCCATCGGTGGGGCGGGGGCCACCCAATGAGCAGTTCTTC.

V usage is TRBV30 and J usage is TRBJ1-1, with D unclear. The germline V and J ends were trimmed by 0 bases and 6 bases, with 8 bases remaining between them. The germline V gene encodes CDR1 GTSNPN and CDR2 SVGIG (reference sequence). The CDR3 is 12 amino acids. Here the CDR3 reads CAWSVRGSEAFF. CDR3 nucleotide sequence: TGTGCCTGGAGTGTACGCGGGTCTGAAGCTTTCTTT. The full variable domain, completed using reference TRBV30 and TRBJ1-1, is SQTIHQWPATLVQPVGSPLSLECTVEGTSNPNLYWYRQAAGRGLQLLFYSVGIGQISSEVPQNLSASRPQDRQFILSSKKLLLSDSGFYLCAWSVRGSEAFFGQGTRLTVV.

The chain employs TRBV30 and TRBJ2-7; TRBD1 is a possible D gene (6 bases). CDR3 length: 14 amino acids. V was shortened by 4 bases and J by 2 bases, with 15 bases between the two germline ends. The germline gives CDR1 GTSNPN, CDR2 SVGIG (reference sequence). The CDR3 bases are TGTGCCTGGATAAGGGGGACGGGGACCTACGAGCAGTACTTC. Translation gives CAWIRGTGTYEQYF.